The clone carrying this TCR beta chain has only a few counts. Its antigen is as yet unknown. These data belong to a study of T cells in Graves' hyperthyroidism and ophthalmopathy. About the study: Peripheral blood collection took place at initial diagnosis, before any treatment. General study results and limits: Ophthalmopathy was model-predicted a median around seven months pre-onset.

V lost 3 bases and J 1 base, leaving 12 bases between the germline ends. The CDR3 is made up of 14 amino acids. CDR1 and CDR2 from the germline V gene are SQVTM and ANQGSEA. The CDR3 regions of TCR beta were amplified from RNA transcripts. The TCR CDR3 first-round RT-PCR relied on the HTBI primer set. TCRdb ran MiXCR on the multiplex PCR reads and lists one entry per CDR3 protein. The sample holds roughly 660,000 distinct CDR3 sequences, 17% seen once. Each diagnosis was grounded in clinical symptoms, serum thyroxine and TRAb, thyroid ultrasound, and orbital computed tomography. The PBMCs had their origin in roughly 10 ml of fresh peripheral blood.

The material sequenced was blood. The receptor comes from a man aged 50-59 years with Graves' hyperthyroidism. This rearrangement joins TRBV29-1 to TRBJ1-1; no clear D gene. The CDR3 coding sequence is TGCAGCGTTGACCTCCTAGGAGGGAACACTGAAGCTTTCTTT. Protein sequence: CSVDLLGGNTEAFF. Together with reference TRBV29-1 and TRBJ1-1, the CDR3 gives the full variable domain: SAVISQKPSRDICQRGTSLTIQCQVDSQVTMMFWYRQQPGQSLTLIATANQGSEATYESGFVIDKFPISRPNLTFSTLTVSNMSPEDSSIYLCSVDLLGGNTEAFFGQGTRLTVV.